The 3 T cell receptor beta chains in this list originate from one sample, sequenced in a study of tumor-infiltrating lymphocytes in localized non-small cell lung cancer. Assay used: immunoSEQ multiplex PCR; TCRdb lists only in-frame clones, some missing. This repertoire shows about 16,000 clones, approximately 80% found once; its top ten account for approximately 6.4%. The sequenced sample consisted of lung tumor tissue. Receptors were obtained from a human donor with non-small cell lung cancer.

In its sample, this clone was seen once. The chain employs TRBV18 and TRBJ2-7; D is perhaps TRBD2 (5 bases). Germline V gives CDR1 KGHSH, CDR2 LQKENI. The germline V and J ends were trimmed by 6 bases and 7 bases, with 16 bases remaining between them. The CDR3 covers 13 residues. CDR3 sequence (DNA): TGTGCCAGCTCCCCCGGGCCCCGGAGGGAGCAGTACTTC. It codes for CASSPGPRREQYF.

J is TRBJ1-1 and V is TRBV7-9; no reliable D call. From germline, CDR1 is SEHNR and CDR2 FQNEAQ (reference sequence). This CDR3 contains 16 residues. V lost 2 bases to trimming and J lost 0 bases, with 13 bases between them. The CDR3 DNA reads TGTGCCAGCAGCTTAAATACGAGACCAGTGAACACTGAAGCTTTCTTT. It is translated as CASSLNTRPVNTEAFF.

This clone was seen only a few times. The rearrangement uses TRBV4-1 and TRBJ1-5, with 7 bases that match TRBD1. Trimming took 2 bases from V and 4 from J; bases not matched to a gene: 11. Germline values: CDR1 MGHRA, CDR2 YSYEKL. The CDR3 is 17 amino acids. The CDR3 coding sequence is TGCGCCAGCAGCCAATCTCAGACAGGGAAATATAATCAGCCCCAGCATTTT. It codes for CASSQSQTGKYNQPQHF.